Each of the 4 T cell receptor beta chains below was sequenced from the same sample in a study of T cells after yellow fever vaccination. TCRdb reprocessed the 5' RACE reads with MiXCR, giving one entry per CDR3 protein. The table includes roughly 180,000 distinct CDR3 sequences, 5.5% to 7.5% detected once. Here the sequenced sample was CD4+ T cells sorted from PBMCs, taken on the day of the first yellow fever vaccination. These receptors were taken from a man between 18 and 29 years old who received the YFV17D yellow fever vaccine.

Written as DNA, the CDR3 is TGTGCCAGCAGCTCCGGACAGGAAGCTTTCTTT. As protein: CASSSGQEAFF. V gene TRBV7-9 combines with J gene TRBJ1-1; a weak D match, TRBD1 (6 bases). From germline, CDR1 is SEHNR and CDR2 FQNEAQ (reference sequence). This CDR3 has 11 amino acids. V was trimmed by 4 bases and J by 8 bases, leaving 8 bases between them.

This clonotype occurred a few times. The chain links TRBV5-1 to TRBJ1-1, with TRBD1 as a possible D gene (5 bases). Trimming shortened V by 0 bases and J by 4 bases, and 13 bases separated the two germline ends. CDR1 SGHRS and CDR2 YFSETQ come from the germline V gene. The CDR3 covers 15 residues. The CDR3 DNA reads TGCGCCAGCAGCTTGGGGGGGGACGGTGGCACTGAAGCTTTCTTT. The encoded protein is CASSLGGDGGTEAFF.

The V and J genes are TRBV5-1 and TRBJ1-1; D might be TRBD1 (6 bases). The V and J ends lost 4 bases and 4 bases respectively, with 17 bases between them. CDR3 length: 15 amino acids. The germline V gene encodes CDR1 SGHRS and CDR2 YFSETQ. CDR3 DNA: TGCGCCAGCAGCCAGGACAGCCTGTCGGGCACTGAAGCTTTCTTT. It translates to CASSQDSLSGTEAFF.

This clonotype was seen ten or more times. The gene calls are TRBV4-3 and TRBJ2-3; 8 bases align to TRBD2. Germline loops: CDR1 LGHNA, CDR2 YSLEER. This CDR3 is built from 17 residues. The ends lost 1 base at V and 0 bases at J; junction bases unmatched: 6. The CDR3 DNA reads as TGCGCCAGCAGCCAAGGGGCTAGCGGGTTTAGCACAGATACGCAGTATTTT. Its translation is CASSQGASGFSTDTQYF.